Below, 14 T cell receptor beta chains from the same sample are listed, as sequenced in a study of blood T cell repertoires in COVID-19. Measured with immunoSEQ multiplex PCR; TCRdb has only the in-frame clones, and not every one. The sample carries under 200,000 clones, roughly 87% recorded once. What was sequenced was PBMCs or T cells enriched from blood (not recorded which). The receptors come from a woman in her forties or fifties who had recovered from COVID-19.

The chain couples TRBV3-1 (or the pseudogene TRBV3-2) to TRBJ2-7; possibly TRBD2 for D (5 bases). The CDR3 runs to 14 residues. Trimming took off 5 bases at V and 4 bases at J, with 15 bases between the two ends. From germline, CDR1 is LGHDT and CDR2 YNNKEL (reference sequence). The CDR3 DNA follows: TGTGCCAGCAGCTTGGCTAGCCTAGGTTACGAGCAGTACTTC. It is translated as CASSLASLGYEQYF.

The chain couples TRBV20-1 to TRBJ2-3, with no clear D. Germline CDR1 reads DFQATT; CDR2 reads SNEGSKA (reference sequence). The ends were cut back, 1 base at V and 13 bases at J, with 9 bases in the middle. There are 10 residues in the CDR3. The CDR3 sequence: CSARGLTEYF. DNA for the CDR3: TGCAGTGCTAGAGGGCTTACCGAGTATTTT.

The chain is built from TRBV3-1 (or the pseudogene TRBV3-2) and TRBJ2-1, with 11 bases lining up with TRBD2. CDR1 and CDR2 from the germline V gene are LGHDT and YNNKEL (reference sequence). This CDR3 is built from 15 residues. V shed 6 bases and J 6 bases; nucleotides not matched to a gene: 7. This CDR3 is CASRLAGGQSNEQFF. The CDR3, as DNA: TGTGCCAGCAGGCTAGCGGGAGGACAGTCCAATGAGCAGTTCTTC.

Only a few counts were recorded for this clone. This chain joins TRBV4-1 and TRBJ2-7; the match to TRBD1 covers 7 bases. Germline V gene sequence: CDR1 MGHRA, CDR2 YSYEKL. V gave up 4 bases and J gave up 3 bases; unmatched junction bases: 3. This CDR3 has 13 residues. In DNA form, the CDR3 reads TGCGCCAGCAGCCGGCGACAGGGCTACGAGCAGTACTTC. Translation: CASSRRQGYEQYF.

The V and J genes are TRBV7-2 and TRBJ1-3; 9 nucleotides align to TRBD1. V lost 5 bases, J lost 4 bases, and 15 bases stayed unmatched. There are 18 residues in the CDR3. Germline lookup yields CDR1 SGHTA and CDR2 FQGNSA. In nucleotides, the CDR3 is TGTGCCAGCAGCGAAACGACAGGGGGTTCCTCGGGGGGAAACACCATATATTTT. Translation: CASSETTGGSSGGNTIYF.

The V and J genes are TRBV15 and TRBJ1-5; D perhaps matches TRBD1 (6 bases). The CDR3 runs 14 residues. Between the trimmed V and J ends, which lost 3 bases and 6 bases, there was a span of 12 bases. Germline CDR1 LNHNV, CDR2 YYDKDF (reference sequence). CDR3 in DNA: TGTGCCACCAGCAGTAGGACCAGGGGTCAGCCCCAGCATTTT. Its translation: CATSSRTRGQPQHF.

The V gene is TRBV27, the J gene TRBJ1-2; 7 nucleotides match TRBD1. The CDR3 has 15 residues. V was pared by 4 bases and J by 8 bases, with 13 bases of the junction left unmatched. Germline V CDR1 and CDR2: MNHEY, SMNVEV (reference sequence). The CDR3 DNA reads as TGTGCCAGCAGTTATTGGGGGCAGGGGGTAAGAGGCTACACCTTC. Residues: CASSYWGQGVRGYTF.

The CDR3 protein is CASSLGRGDTQYF. CDR3 DNA sequence: TGTGCCAGCTCCCTCGGGAGGGGAGATACGCAGTATTTT. The rearrangement uses TRBV18 and TRBJ2-3; 8 nucleotides line up with TRBD2. CDR1 KGHSH and CDR2 LQKENI come from the germline V gene. The CDR3 is 13 residues long. V was clipped by 6 bases and J by 5 bases; unmatched bases: 4. Combining the CDR3 with reference TRBV18 and TRBJ2-3 gives the whole variable domain NAGVMQNPRHLVRRRGQEARLRCSPMKGHSHVYWYRQLPEEGLKFMVYLQKENIIDESGMPKERFSAEFPKEGPSILRIQQVVRGDSAAYFCASSLGRGDTQYFGPGTRLTVL.

J is TRBJ2-1 and V is TRBV12-3 or TRBV12-4, with D maybe TRBD1 (5 bases). V was cut by 6 bases and J by 6 bases, with 9 bases left in between. The CDR3 length is 12 residues. The CDR3 bases are TGTGCCAGCAGCCCGACAGCCAATGAGCAGTTCTTC. Translating gives CASSPTANEQFF.

This chain connects TRBV5-5 to TRBJ1-2, with 7 bases matching TRBD1. The germline gives CDR1 SGHKS, CDR2 YYEKEE (reference sequence). With V trimmed by 4 bases and J by 4 bases, 4 bases remained unmatched. The CDR3 has 13 amino acids. CDR3: CASSPEGAYGYTF. The DNA of the CDR3 is TGTGCCAGCAGCCCCGAGGGGGCCTATGGCTACACCTTC.

The V call is TRBV30, the J call TRBJ1-6; TRBD1 agrees at 9 bases. The V segment lost 1 base and the J segment 9 bases; nucleotides outside the gene matches: 10. CDR3 length equals 16 residues. Germline-derived CDR1 and CDR2 are GTSNPN and SVGIG (reference sequence). DNA for the CDR3: TGTGCCTGGAGTGCCCGACGGACAGGGGAGTCTTCACCCCTCCACTTT. Its protein is CAWSARRTGESSPLHF. The full variable domain, with the rest looked up from reference TRBV30 and TRBJ1-6, is SQTIHQWPATLVQPVGSPLSLECTVEGTSNPNLYWYRQAAGRGLQLLFYSVGIGQISSEVPQNLSASRPQDRQFILSSKKLLLSDSGFYLCAWSARRTGESSPLHFGNGTRLTVT.

The V and J genes are TRBV4-2 and TRBJ1-2; 7 bases are a match to TRBD1. Germline V gives CDR1 LGHNA, CDR2 YNFKEQ. Trimming removed 1 base from V and 9 bases from J; junction bases left unmatched: 14. CDR3 length: 16 amino acids. CDR3 DNA: TGTGCCAGCAGCCAAGTGGGACAGTCCGTGGCGGGGAGCTACACCTTC. This sequence encodes CASSQVGQSVAGSYTF.

The chain uses TRBV5-1 and TRBJ1-4; TRBD1 matches at 8 bases. This CDR3 contains 15 residues. V trimming: 4 bases; J trimming: 8 bases; junction bases outside the gene matches: 10. The V gene's germline CDR1 is SGHRS and CDR2 YFSETQ. DNA for the CDR3: TGCGCCAGCAGCCTGACGACAGGGGTCAAGGAAAAACTGTTTTTT. This translates into CASSLTTGVKEKLFF.

The V call is TRBV7-9, the J call TRBJ1-5; 10 bases match TRBD1. The length of the CDR3 is 16 residues. Trimming removed 0 bases from V and 2 bases from J; junction bases left unmatched: 1. CDR1 and CDR2 (germline): SEHNR, FQNEAQ (reference sequence). Written as DNA, the CDR3 is TGTGCCAGCAGCTTAGCGACAGGGGGCGGCAATCAGCCCCAGCATTTT. Translating it yields CASSLATGGGNQPQHF.